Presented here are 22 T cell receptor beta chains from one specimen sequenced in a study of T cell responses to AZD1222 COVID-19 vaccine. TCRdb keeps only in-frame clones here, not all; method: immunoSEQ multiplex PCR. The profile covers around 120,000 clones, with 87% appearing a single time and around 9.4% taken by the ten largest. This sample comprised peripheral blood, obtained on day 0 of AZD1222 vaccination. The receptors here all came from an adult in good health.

The DNA of the CDR3 is TGTGCCAGCAGTGGACAATCGAGCTCCTACGAGCAGTACTTC. This codes for CASSGQSSSYEQYF. The chain is built from TRBV27 and TRBJ2-7, with D tentatively TRBD1 (5 bases). V was trimmed by 5 bases and J by 0 bases, leaving 11 bases between them. The CDR3 is 14 residues long. Looked up from germline, CDR1 is MNHEY and CDR2 is SMNVEV (reference sequence).

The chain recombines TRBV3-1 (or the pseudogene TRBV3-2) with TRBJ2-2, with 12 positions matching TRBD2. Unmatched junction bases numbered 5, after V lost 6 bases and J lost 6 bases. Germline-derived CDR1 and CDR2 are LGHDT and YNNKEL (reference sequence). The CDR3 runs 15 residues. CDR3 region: CASRASGGVSGELFF. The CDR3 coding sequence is TGTGCCAGCAGGGCTAGCGGGGGGGTCTCCGGGGAGCTGTTTTTT.

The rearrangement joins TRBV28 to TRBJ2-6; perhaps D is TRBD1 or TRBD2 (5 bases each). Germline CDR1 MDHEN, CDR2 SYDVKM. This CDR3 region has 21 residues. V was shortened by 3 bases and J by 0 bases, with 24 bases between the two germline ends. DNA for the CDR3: TGTGCCAGCAGTTTCCGGGGCCTCCGACACTCACCTTCCTCTGGGGCCAACGTCCTGACTTTC. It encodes CASSFRGLRHSPSSGANVLTF.

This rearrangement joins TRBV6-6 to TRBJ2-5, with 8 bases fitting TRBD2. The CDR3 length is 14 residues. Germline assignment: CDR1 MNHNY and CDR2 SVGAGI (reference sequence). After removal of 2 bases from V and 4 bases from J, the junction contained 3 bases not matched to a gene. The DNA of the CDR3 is TGTGCCAGCAGTTACCCCGGGAGGGGAGAGACCCAGTACTTC. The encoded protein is CASSYPGRGETQYF.

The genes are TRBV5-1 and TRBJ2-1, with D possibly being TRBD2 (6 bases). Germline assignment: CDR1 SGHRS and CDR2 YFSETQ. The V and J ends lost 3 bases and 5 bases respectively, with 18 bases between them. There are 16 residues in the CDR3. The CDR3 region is CASSSETGGTDNEQFF. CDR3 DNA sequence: TGCGCCAGCAGCTCGGAGACTGGGGGGACCGACAATGAGCAGTTCTTC.

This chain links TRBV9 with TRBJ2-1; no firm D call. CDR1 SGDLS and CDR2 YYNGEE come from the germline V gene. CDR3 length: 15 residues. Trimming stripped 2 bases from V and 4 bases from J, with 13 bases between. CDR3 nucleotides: TGTGCCAGCAGCGTTGGGCTAAGGAAATACAATGAGCAGTTCTTC. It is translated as CASSVGLRKYNEQFF.

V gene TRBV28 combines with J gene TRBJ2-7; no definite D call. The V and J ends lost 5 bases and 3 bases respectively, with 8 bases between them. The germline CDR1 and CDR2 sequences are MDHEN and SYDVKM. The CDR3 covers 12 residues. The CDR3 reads CASSTTVYEQYF. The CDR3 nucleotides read TGTGCCAGCAGTACCACGGTCTACGAGCAGTACTTC.

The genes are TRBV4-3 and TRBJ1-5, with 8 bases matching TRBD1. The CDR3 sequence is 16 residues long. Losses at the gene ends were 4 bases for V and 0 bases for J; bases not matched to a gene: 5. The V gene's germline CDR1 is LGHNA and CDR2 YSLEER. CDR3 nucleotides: TGCGCCAGCAGCCCAGGGACAGGTCTTAGCAATCAGCCCCAGCATTTT. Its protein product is CASSPGTGLSNQPQHF.

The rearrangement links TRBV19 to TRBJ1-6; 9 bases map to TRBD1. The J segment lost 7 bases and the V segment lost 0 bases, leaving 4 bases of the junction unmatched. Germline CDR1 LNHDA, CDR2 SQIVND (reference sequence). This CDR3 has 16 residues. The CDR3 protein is CASSIEVGQGNSPLHF. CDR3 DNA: TGTGCCAGTAGTATAGAAGTGGGACAGGGAAATTCACCCCTCCACTTT.

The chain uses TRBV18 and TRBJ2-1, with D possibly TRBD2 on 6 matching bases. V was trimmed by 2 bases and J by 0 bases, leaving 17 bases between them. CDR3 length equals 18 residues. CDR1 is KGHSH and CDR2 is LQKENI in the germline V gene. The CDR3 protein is CASSPGGLALSSYNEQFF. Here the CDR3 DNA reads TGTGCCAGCTCACCAGGCGGGCTAGCGCTAAGCTCCTACAATGAGCAGTTCTTC. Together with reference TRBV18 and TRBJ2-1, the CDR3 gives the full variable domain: NAGVMQNPRHLVRRRGQEARLRCSPMKGHSHVYWYRQLPEEGLKFMVYLQKENIIDESGMPKERFSAEFPKEGPSILRIQQVVRGDSAAYFCASSPGGLALSSYNEQFFGPGTRLTVL.

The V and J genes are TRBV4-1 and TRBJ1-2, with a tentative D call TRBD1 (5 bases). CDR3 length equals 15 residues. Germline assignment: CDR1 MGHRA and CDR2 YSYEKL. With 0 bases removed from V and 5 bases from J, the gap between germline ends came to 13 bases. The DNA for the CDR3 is TGCGCCAGCAGCCAAGAAAACCCCGGGGGGTATGGCTACACCTTC. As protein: CASSQENPGGYGYTF.

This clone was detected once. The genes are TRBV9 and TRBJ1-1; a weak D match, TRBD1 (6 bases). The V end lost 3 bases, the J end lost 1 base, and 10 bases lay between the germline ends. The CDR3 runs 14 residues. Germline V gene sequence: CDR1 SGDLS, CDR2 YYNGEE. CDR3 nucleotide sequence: TGTGCCAGCAGCGCCGACAGGACGAACACTGAAGCTTTCTTT. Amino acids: CASSADRTNTEAFF.

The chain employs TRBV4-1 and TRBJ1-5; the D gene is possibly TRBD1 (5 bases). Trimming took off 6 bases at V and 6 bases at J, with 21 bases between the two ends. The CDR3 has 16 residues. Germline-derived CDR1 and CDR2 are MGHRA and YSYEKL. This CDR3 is CASSRTGLGSGQPQHF. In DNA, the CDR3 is TGCGCCAGCAGTCGAACGGGGCTAGGGTCGGGTCAGCCCCAGCATTTT.

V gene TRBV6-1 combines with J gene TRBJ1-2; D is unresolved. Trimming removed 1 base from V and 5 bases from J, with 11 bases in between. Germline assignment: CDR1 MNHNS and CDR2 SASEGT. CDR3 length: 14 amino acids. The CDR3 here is CASSEDGEFYGYTF. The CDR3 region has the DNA TGTGCCAGCAGTGAAGATGGAGAGTTTTATGGCTACACCTTC.

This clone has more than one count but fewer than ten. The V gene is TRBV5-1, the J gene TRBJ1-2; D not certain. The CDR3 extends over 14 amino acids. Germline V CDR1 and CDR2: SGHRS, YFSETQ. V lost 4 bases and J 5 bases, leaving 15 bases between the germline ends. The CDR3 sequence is CASSPGSGDYGYTF. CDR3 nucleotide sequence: TGCGCCAGCAGCCCGGGGTCCGGGGATTATGGCTACACCTTC.

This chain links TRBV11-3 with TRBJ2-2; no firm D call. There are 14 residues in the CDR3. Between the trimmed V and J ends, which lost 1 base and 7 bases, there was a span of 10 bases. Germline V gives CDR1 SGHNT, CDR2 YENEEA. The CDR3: CASSLGDRVGELFF. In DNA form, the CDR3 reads TGTGCCAGCAGCTTAGGAGACCGGGTCGGGGAGCTGTTTTTT.

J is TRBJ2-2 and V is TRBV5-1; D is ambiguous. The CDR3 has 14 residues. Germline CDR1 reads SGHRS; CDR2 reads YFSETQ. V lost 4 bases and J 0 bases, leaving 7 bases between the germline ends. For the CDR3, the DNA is TGCGCCAGCAGCGGGCTAGCGAACACCGGGGAGCTGTTTTTT. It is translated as CASSGLANTGELFF. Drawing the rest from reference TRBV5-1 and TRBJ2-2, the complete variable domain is KAGVTQTPRYLIKTRGQQVTLSCSPISGHRSVSWYQQTPGQGLQFLFEYFSETQRNKGNFPGRFSGRQFSNSRSEMNVSTLELGDSALYLCASSGLANTGELFFGEGSRLTVL.

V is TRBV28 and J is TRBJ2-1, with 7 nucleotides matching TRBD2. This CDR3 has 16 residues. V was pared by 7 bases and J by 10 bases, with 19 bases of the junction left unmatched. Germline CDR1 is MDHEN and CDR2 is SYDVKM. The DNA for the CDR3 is TGTGCCAGCACCCCAGCAGCGGGACTCGGTAGATGGGAGCAGTTCTTC. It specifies CASTPAAGLGRWEQFF.

CDR3 nucleotides: TGCGCCAGCAGCCAAGTCGGGGGAGTGGAGACCCAGTACTTC. Translated: CASSQVGGVETQYF. The V call is TRBV4-1, the J call TRBJ2-5, with D perhaps TRBD2 (6 bases). V was shortened by 1 base and J by 5 bases, with 11 bases between the two germline ends. Germline CDR1 is MGHRA and CDR2 is YSYEKL. The CDR3 is 14 amino acids.

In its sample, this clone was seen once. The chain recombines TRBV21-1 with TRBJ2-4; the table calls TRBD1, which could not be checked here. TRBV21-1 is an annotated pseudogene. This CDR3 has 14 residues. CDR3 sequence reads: CASNYGHLRNIQYF. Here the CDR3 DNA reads TGTGCCAGCAACTACGGACACCTGAGAAACATTCAGTACTTC.

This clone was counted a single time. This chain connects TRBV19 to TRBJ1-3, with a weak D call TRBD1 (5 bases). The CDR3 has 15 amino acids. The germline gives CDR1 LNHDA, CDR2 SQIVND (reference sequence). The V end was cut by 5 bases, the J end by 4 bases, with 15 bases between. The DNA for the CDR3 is TGTGCCAGTAGTGTGAGGGGAATTTTAGGAAACACCATATATTTT. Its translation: CASSVRGILGNTIYF. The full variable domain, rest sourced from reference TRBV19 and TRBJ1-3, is DGGITQSPKYLFRKEGQNVTLSCEQNLNHDAMYWYRQDPGQGLRLIYYSQIVNDFQKGDIAEGYSVSREKKESFPLTVTSAQKNPTAFYLCASSVRGILGNTIYFGEGSWLTVV.

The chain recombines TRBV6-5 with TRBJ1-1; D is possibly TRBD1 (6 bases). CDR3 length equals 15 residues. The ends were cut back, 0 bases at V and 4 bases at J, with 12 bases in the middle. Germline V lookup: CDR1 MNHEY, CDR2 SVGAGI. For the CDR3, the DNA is TGTGCCAGCAGTTACTCGGGGGGGCTCGGCACTGAAGCTTTCTTT. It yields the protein CASSYSGGLGTEAFF.